Presented here are 21 T cell receptor beta chains from one specimen sequenced in a study of regulatory T cells in long-lasting Graves disease. The sample's time point: newly diagnosed GD, antithyroid drugs for less than 3 months. The TCR library used RNA extracted from PBMCs. Both iRepertoire HTBI primers and Arm-PCR of CDR3 regions were used to build the TCR beta libraries. TCRdb recomputed calls from the multiplex PCR reads with MiXCR, one row per CDR3 protein. The sample carries hundreds of thousands of distinct CDR3 sequences, 18% recorded once. Sample: peripheral blood mononuclear cells (PBMCs), taken at new diagnosis, from a patient treated with antithyroid drugs. These receptors all come from a female donor with Graves disease.

This clonotype was counted ten times or more. The chain has TRBV28 and TRBJ2-7, with a tentative D call TRBD1 (6 bases). Germline CDR1 and CDR2: MDHEN and SYDVKM. CDR3 length: 14 residues. Trimming removed 3 bases from V and 5 bases from J, with 14 bases in between. CDR3 residues: CASSFGQLSNEQYF. The DNA for the CDR3 is TGTGCCAGCAGTTTCGGACAGCTTAGTAACGAGCAGTACTTC. Filled out from reference TRBV28 and TRBJ2-7, the complete variable domain reads DVKVTQSSRYLVKRTGEKVFLECVQDMDHENMFWYRQDPGLGLRLIYFSYDVKMKEKGDIPEGYSVSREKKERFSLILESASTNQTSMYLCASSFGQLSNEQYFGPGTRLTVT.

This clonotype was picked up many times. The CDR3 protein is CATWREGEQFF. The CDR3 DNA reads TGTGCCACTTGGCGAGAGGGTGAGCAGTTCTTC. This sequence joins TRBV19 and TRBJ2-1, with D perhaps matching TRBD2 (5 bases). In germline, CDR1 is LNHDA, CDR2 SQIVND (reference sequence). This CDR3 comprises 11 residues. The V end was cut by 10 bases, the J end by 9 bases, with 13 bases between.

This clonotype was counted at least ten times. The chain uses TRBV25-1 and TRBJ1-2; TRBD1 matches 10 bases. V lost 2 bases, J lost 5 bases, and 8 bases stayed unmatched. CDR3 length equals 16 residues. In germline, CDR1 is MGHDK, CDR2 SYGVNS. As DNA, the CDR3 is TGTGCCAGCAGTGAAATCGATCCGGGACAGGGGTATGGCTACACCTTC. Encoded protein: CASSEIDPGQGYGYTF.

This clonotype was detected ten times or more. V is TRBV12-3 or TRBV12-4 and J is TRBJ2-3; D unresolved. The CDR3 extends over 17 amino acids. V was clipped by 2 bases and J by 3 bases, with 18 bases between them. CDR3: CASSLTRVGASTDTQYF. The CDR3, as DNA: TGTGCCAGCAGTTTAACCCGCGTCGGCGCGTCGACAGATACGCAGTATTTT.

The table lists this clonotype with many counts. This chain connects TRBV20-1 to TRBJ2-1; D remains ambiguous. The CDR3 has 14 residues. The V gene's germline CDR1 is DFQATT and CDR2 SNEGSKA (reference sequence). CDR3 amino acids: CSHPGGGDYNEQFF. The CDR3 DNA sequence: TGCAGCCACCCCGGTGGCGGAGACTACAATGAGCAGTTCTTC.

This clonotype was counted at least ten times. The chain has TRBV12-5 and TRBJ2-7; a weak D match, TRBD2 (5 bases). Looked up from germline, CDR1 is LGHNT and CDR2 is FRNRAP. This CDR3 has 14 residues. The V gene lost 5 bases and the J gene lost 2 bases, with 13 bases spanning the gap. For the CDR3, the DNA is TGTGCTAGTGGTGCGCCGTCCGGGACCTACGAGCAGTACTTC. It specifies CASGAPSGTYEQYF. The full variable domain, rest sourced from reference TRBV12-5 and TRBJ2-7, is DARVTQTPRHKVTEMGQEVTMRCQPILGHNTVFWYRQTMMQGLELLAYFRNRAPLDDSGMPKDRFSAEMPDATLATLKIQPSEPRDSAVYFCASGAPSGTYEQYFGPGTRLTVT.

This clonotype was recorded at least ten times. The chain has TRBV15 and TRBJ1-2; D is undetermined. This CDR3 contains 13 residues. Between the trimmed V and J ends, which lost 3 bases and 2 bases, there was a span of 7 bases. Germline V lookup: CDR1 LNHNV, CDR2 YYDKDF (reference sequence). CDR3 sequence reads: CATSSNTNYGYTF. The DNA for the CDR3 is TGTGCCACCAGCAGCAACACGAACTATGGCTACACCTTC.

There are a few counts of this clonotype. The junction departs from germline at one end; a sequencing error may be responsible. The V and J genes are TRBV6-1 and TRBJ1-2; the match to TRBD1 covers 9 bases. The CDR3 has 14 amino acids. Germline loops: CDR1 MNHNS, CDR2 SASEGT. The CDR3 DNA reads as TGTGCCAGCAGCCCCTCACAGGGGGCTCCGCGGGTCTCCTTC. Residues: CASSPSQGAPRVSF.

This clonotype was found many times. Its ends do not fully match the called genes, so a read error is possible. The J gene is TRBJ2-1, the V gene TRBV6-1; maybe TRBD1 (6 bases). Germline lookup yields CDR1 MNHNS and CDR2 SASEGT. There are 14 residues in the CDR3. CDR3 DNA sequence: TGCGCCAGCAGCCGGACAGTTACCTACAATGAGCAGTTCTTC. Protein product: CASSRTVTYNEQFF.

This clonotype has ten or more counts. The V and J genes are TRBV2 and TRBJ2-1; 16 bases match TRBD2. The CDR3 has 15 amino acids. Trimming at V came to 8 bases and at J to 8 bases, leaving 6 bases not matched to a gene. In germline, CDR1 is SNHLY, CDR2 FYNNEI. The CDR3 region has the DNA TGTGCCAGCGTAAGGGGACTAGCGGGAGGGGATGAGCAGTTCTTC. It is translated as CASVRGLAGGDEQFF.

This clonotype was observed at least ten times. The V gene is TRBV6-1, the J gene TRBJ2-1; D uncertain. Germline assignment: CDR1 MNHNS and CDR2 SASEGT. The CDR3 totals 14 residues. Trimming stripped 3 bases from V and 7 bases from J, with 13 bases between. The CDR3 sequence: CASSDRHPPNEQFF. CDR3 DNA: TGTGCCAGCAGTGATAGACATCCTCCTAATGAGCAGTTCTTC.

This clonotype was recorded many times. The genes are TRBV6-5 and TRBJ2-3; 12 bases line up with TRBD2. V was clipped by 3 bases and J by 0 bases; unmatched bases: 7. There are 18 residues in the CDR3. Per the germline V gene, CDR1 is MNHEY and CDR2 is SVGAGI. CDR3 coding DNA: TGTGCCAGCAGTTATAGGGCCGGGACTAGCGGGAGCACAGATACGCAGTATTTT. Encoded protein: CASSYRAGTSGSTDTQYF.

The V call is TRBV5-4, the J call TRBJ2-1; D is undetermined. Between the trimmed V and J ends, which lost 3 bases and 8 bases, there was a span of 12 bases. The germline V gene encodes CDR1 SGHNT and CDR2 YYREEE (reference sequence). The CDR3 is made up of 13 amino acids. CDR3 nucleotide sequence: TGTGCCAGCAGCTCGGGTTTGAGTGATGAGCAGTTCTTC. Translation gives CASSSGLSDEQFF.

Only a few counts were recorded for this clonotype. This chain joins TRBV9 and TRBJ2-1; D is perhaps TRBD1 or TRBD2 (5 bases each). The CDR3 runs 16 residues. Per germline, CDR1 SGDLS and CDR2 YYNGEE. V was pared by 0 bases and J by 6 bases, with 16 bases between. CDR3 sequence (DNA): TGTGCCAGCAGCGTAGAGAGAGGGACGTATGTCAATGAGCAGTTCTTC. Its translation: CASSVERGTYVNEQFF.

This clonotype has a count of ten or more. This chain joins TRBV7-8 and TRBJ1-2; D is undetermined. From germline, CDR1 is SGHVS and CDR2 FQNEAQ. The CDR3 loop spans 13 amino acids. V was cut by 0 bases and J by 4 bases, with 6 bases left in between. The CDR3 coding sequence is TGTGCCAGCAGCTTAGCAGACGGCTATGGCTACACCTTC. Protein: CASSLADGYGYTF.

This clonotype has a handful of counts. V is TRBV6-1 and J is TRBJ2-5; the match to TRBD2 covers 10 bases. The germline V gene has CDR1 MNHNS and CDR2 SASEGT. The CDR3 sequence is 15 residues long. J gave up 5 bases and V 5 bases, and 8 bases lay outside the gene matches. The DNA for the CDR3 is TGTGCCAGCAGTCTTCTAGCGGGAGTCGGGGAGACCCAGTACTTC. The encoded protein is CASSLLAGVGETQYF.

This clonotype appeared a few times. This sequence joins TRBV2 and TRBJ1-5, with D possibly TRBD1 on 6 matching bases. V lost 6 bases and J lost 5, with 17 bases in between. The CDR3 length is 15 residues. CDR1 and CDR2 from the germline V gene are SNHLY and FYNNEI. The CDR3 nucleotides read TGTGCCAGCAGGAACTGGGGGCAGGGATATCAGCCCCAGCATTTT. Its protein is CASRNWGQGYQPQHF.

This clonotype was recorded many times. The chain couples TRBV12-3 or TRBV12-4 to TRBJ2-5; no clear D. The CDR3 runs to 13 residues. The V gene lost 3 bases and the J gene lost 9 bases, with 14 bases spanning the gap. CDR3 in DNA: TGTGCCAGCAGTTTTGGGCGGTCTGGGGCCCAGTACTTC. It yields the protein CASSFGRSGAQYF.

This clonotype was found many times. The V gene is TRBV7-8, the J gene TRBJ2-2, with D uncertain. CDR3 length: 14 amino acids. Trimming took 5 bases from V and 6 from J, leaving 13 bases between them. Germline V CDR1 and CDR2: SGHVS, FQNEAQ. This chain's CDR3 is CASSQPRVPGELFF. The CDR3 bases are TGTGCCAGCAGCCAACCACGTGTGCCCGGGGAGCTGTTTTTT.

This clonotype was counted ten times or more. The V gene is TRBV6-5, the J gene TRBJ2-1; 7 nucleotides align to TRBD1. Per germline, CDR1 MNHEY and CDR2 SVGAGI. The ends lost 0 bases at V and 15 bases at J; junction bases unmatched: 5. This CDR3 contains 12 residues. CDR3 residues: CASSYSGQAWFF. In DNA form, the CDR3 reads TGTGCCAGCAGTTACTCCGGACAGGCGTGGTTCTTC.

There are many counts of this clonotype. In nucleotides, the CDR3 is TGTGCCAGCAGTTTATCAACAAGGACTGAAGCTTTCTTT. It specifies CASSLSTRTEAFF. The chain employs TRBV28 and TRBJ1-1; D is ambiguous. Trimming shortened V by 1 base and J by 5 bases, and 8 bases separated the two germline ends. Germline CDR1 reads MDHEN; CDR2 reads SYDVKM. The CDR3 loop spans 13 amino acids. Full variable domain (rest looked up from reference TRBV28 and TRBJ1-1): DVKVTQSSRYLVKRTGEKVFLECVQDMDHENMFWYRQDPGLGLRLIYFSYDVKMKEKGDIPEGYSVSREKKERFSLILESASTNQTSMYLCASSLSTRTEAFFGQGTRLTVV.